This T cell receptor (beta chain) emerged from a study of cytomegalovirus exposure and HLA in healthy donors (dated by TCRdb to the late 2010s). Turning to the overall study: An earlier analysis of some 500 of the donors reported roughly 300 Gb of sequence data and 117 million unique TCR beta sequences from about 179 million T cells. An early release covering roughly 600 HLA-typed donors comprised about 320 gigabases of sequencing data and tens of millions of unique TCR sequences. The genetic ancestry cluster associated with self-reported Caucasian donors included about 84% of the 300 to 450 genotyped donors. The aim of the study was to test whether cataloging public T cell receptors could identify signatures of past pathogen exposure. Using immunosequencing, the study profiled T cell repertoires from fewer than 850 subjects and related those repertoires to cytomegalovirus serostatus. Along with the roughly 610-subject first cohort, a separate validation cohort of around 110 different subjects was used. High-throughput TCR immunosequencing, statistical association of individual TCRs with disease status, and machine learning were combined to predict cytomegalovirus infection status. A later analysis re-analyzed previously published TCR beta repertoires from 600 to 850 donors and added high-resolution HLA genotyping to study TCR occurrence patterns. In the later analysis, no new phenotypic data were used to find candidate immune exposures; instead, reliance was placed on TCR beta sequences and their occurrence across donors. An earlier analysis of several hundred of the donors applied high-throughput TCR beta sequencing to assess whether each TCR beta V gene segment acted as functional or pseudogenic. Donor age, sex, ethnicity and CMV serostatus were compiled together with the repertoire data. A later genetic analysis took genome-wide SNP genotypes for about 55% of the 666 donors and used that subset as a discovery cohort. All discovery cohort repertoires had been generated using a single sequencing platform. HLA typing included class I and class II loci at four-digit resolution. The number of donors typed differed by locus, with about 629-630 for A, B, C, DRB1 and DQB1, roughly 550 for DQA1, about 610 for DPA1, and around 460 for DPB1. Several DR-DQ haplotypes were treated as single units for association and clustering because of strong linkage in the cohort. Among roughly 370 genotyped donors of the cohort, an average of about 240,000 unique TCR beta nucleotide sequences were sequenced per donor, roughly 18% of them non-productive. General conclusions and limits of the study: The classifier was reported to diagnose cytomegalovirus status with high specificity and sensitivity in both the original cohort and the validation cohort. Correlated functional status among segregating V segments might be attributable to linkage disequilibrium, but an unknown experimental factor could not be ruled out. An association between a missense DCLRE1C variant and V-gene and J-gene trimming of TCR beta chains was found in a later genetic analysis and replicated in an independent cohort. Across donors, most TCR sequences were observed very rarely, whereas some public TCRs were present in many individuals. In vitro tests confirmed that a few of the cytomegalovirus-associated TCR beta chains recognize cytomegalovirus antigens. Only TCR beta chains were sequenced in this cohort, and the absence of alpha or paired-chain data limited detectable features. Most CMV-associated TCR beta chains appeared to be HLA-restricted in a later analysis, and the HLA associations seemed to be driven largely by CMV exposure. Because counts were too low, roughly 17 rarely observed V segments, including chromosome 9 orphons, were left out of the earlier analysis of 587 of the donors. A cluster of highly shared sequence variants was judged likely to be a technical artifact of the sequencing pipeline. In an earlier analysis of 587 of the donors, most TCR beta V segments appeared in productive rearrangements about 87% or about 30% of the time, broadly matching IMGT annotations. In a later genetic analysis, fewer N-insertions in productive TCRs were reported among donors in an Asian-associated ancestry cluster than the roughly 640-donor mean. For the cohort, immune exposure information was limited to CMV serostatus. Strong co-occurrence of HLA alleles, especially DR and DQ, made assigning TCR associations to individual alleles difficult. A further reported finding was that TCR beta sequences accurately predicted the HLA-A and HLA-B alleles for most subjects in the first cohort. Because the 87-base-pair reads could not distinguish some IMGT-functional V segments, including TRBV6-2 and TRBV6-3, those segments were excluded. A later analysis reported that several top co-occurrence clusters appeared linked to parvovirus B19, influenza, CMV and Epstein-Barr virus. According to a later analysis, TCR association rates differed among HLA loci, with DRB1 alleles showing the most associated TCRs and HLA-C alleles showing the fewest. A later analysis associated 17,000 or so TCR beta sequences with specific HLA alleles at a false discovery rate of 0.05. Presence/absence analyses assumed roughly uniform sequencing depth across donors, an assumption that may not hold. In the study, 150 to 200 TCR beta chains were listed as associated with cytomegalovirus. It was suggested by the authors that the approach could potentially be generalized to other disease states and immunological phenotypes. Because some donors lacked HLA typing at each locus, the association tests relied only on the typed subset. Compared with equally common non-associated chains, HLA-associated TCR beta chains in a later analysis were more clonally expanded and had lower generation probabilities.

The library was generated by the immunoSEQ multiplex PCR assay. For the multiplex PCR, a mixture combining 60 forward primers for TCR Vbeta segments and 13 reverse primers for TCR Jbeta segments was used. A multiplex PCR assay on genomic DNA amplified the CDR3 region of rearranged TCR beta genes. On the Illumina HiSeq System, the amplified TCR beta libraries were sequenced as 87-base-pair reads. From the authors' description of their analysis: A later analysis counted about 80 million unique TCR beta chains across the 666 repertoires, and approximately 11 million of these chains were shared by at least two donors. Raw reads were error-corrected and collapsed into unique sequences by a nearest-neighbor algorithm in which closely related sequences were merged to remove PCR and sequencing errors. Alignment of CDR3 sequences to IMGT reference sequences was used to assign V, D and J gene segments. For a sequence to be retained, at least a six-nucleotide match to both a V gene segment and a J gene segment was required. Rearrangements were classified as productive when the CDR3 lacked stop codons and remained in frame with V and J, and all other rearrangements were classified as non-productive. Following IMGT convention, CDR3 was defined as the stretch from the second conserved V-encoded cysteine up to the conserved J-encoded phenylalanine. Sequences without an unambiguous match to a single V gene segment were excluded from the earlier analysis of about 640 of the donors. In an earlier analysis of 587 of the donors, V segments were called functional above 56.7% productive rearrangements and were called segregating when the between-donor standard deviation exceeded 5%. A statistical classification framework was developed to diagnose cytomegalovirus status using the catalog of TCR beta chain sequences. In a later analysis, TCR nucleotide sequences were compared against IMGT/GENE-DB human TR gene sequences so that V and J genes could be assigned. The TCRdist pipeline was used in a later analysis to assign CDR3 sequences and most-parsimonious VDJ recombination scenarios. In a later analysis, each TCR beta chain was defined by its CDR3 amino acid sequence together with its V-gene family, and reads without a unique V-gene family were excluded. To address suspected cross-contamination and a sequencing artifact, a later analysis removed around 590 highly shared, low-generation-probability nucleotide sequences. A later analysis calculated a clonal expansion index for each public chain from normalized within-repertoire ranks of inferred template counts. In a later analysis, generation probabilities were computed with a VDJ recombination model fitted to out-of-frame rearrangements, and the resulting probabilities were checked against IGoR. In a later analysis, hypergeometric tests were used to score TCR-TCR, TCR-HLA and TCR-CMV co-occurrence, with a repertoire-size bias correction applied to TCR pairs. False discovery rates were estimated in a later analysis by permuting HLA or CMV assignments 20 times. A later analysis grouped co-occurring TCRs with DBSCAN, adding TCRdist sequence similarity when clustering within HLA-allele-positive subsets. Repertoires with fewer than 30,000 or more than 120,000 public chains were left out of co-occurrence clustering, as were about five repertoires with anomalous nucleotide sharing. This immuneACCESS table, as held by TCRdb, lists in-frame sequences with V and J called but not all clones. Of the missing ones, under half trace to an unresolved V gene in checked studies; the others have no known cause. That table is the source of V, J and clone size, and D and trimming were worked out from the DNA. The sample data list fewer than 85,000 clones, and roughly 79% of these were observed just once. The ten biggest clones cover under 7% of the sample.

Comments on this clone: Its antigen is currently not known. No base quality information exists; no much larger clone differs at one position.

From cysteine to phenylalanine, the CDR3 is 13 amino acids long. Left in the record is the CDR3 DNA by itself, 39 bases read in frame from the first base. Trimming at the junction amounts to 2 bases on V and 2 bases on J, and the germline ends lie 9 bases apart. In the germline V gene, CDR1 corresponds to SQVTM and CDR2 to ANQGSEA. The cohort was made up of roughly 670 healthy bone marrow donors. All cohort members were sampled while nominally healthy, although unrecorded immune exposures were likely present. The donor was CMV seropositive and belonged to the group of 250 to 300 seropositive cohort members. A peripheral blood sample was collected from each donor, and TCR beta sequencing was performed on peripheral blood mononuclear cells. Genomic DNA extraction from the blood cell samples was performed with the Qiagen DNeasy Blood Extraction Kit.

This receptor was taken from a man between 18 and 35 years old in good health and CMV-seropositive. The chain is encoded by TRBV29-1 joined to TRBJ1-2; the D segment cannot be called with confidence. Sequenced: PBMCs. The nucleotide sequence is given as TGCAGCGTTGAACATAGCCAGAACTATGGCTACACCTTC. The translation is CSVEHSQNYGYTF.